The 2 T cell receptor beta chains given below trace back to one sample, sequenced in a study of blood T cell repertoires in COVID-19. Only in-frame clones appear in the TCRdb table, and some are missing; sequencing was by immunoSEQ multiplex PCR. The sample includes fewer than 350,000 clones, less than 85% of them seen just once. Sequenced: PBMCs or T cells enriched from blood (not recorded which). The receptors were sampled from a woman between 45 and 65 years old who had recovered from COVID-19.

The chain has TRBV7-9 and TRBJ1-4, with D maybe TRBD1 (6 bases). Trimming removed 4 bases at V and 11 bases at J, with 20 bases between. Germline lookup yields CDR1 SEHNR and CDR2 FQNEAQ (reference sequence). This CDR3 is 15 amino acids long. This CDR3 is CASSSRQEEDAKLFF. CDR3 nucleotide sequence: TGTGCCAGCAGCTCCAGACAGGAGGAGGACGCGAAACTGTTTTTT. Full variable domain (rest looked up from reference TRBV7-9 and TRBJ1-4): DTGVSQNPRHKITKRGQNVTFRCDPISEHNRLYWYRQTLGQGPEFLTYFQNEAQLEKSRLLSDRFSAERPKGSFSTLEIQRTEQGDSAMYLCASSSRQEEDAKLFFGSGTQLSVL.

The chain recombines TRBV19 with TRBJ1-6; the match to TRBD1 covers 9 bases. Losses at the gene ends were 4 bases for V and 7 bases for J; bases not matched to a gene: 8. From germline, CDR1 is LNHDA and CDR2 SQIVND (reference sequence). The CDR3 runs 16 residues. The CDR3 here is CASSTPPQGANSPLHF. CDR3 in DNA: TGTGCCAGTAGTACACCCCCACAGGGGGCGAATTCACCCCTCCACTTT.